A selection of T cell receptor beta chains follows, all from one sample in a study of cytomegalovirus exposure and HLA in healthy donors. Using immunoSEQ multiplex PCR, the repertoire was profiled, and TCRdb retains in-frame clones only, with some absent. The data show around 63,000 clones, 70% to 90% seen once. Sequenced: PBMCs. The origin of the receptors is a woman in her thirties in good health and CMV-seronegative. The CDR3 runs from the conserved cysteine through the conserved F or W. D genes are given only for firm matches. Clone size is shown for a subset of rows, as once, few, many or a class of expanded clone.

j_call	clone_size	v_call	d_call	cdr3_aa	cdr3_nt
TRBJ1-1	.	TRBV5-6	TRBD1	CASSPDRGYMNTEAFF	TGTGCCAGCAGCCCGGACAGGGGATACATGAACACTGAAGCTTTCTTT
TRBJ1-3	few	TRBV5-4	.	CASSLGAGPGNTIYF	TGTGCCAGCAGCTTGGGGGCAGGGCCGGGAAACACCATATATTTT
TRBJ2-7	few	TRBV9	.	CASSPAAWGVTREQYF	TGTGCCAGCAGCCCGGCCGCCTGGGGTGTAACTAGGGAGCAGTACTTC
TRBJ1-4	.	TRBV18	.	CASSLNGGSSNEKLFF	TGTGCCAGCTCACTCAATGGGGGCAGCTCTAATGAAAAACTGTTTTTT
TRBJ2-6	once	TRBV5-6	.	CASSPRQDLSGANVLTF	TGTGCCAGCAGTCCCCGACAGGATCTTTCTGGGGCCAACGTCCTGACTTTC
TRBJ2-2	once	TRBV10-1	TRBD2	CASTPTSGVMNTGELFF	TGCGCCAGCACCCCCACTAGCGGGGTAATGAACACCGGGGAGCTGTTTTTT
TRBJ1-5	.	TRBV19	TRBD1	CASSPDRGGNQPQHF	TGTGCCAGTAGTCCGGACAGGGGAGGCAATCAGCCCCAGCATTTT
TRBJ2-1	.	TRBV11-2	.	CASSSNYNEQFF	TGTGCCAGCAGCTCCAACTACAATGAGCAGTTCTTC
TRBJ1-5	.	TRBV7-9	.	CASSLTGSNQPQHF	TGTGCCAGCAGCCTGACAGGTAGCAATCAGCCCCAGCATTTT
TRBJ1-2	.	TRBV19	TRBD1	CASSAGTGVNYGYTF	TGTGCCAGTAGTGCCGGGACAGGTGTCAACTATGGCTACACCTTC
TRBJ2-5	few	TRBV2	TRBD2	CASKGPAGGYETQYF	TGTGCCAGCAAGGGCCCAGCGGGGGGTTATGAGACCCAGTACTTC
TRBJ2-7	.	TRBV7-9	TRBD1	CASSLGGQGLIEQYF	TGTGCCAGCAGCTTAGGGGGACAGGGGTTAATCGAGCAGTACTTC
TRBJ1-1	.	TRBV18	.	CASSPPGRANTEAFF	TGTGCCAGCTCACCACCGGGCAGGGCGAACACTGAAGCTTTCTTT
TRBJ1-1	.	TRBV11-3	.	CASSLGPREAFF	TGTGCCAGCAGCTTAGGTCCCCGTGAAGCTTTCTTT
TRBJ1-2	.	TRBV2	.	CASSDQVYGYTF	TGTGCCAGCAGTGACCAGGTCTATGGCTACACCTTC
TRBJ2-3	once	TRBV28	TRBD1	CASSSLLDRDTDTQYF	TGTGCCAGCAGTTCCCTCCTTGACAGGGACACAGATACGCAGTATTTT
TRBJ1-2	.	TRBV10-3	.	CAISESVQGSGYTF	TGTGCCATCAGTGAGTCGGTGCAGGGATCAGGCTACACCTTC
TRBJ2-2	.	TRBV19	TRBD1	CASKGQGVAGELFF	TGTGCCAGTAAGGGACAGGGGGTTGCCGGGGAGCTGTTTTTT
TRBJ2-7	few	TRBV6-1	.	CASGQYEQYF	TGTGCCAGCGGACAGTACGAGCAGTACTTC
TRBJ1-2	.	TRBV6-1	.	CASSEGQASYGLTF	TGTGCCAGCAGTGAAGGGCAGGCCAGCTATGGCCTCACCTTC
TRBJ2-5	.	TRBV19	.	CASSYAWRGQETQYF	TGTGCCAGTAGTTACGCCTGGAGGGGCCAAGAGACCCAGTACTTC
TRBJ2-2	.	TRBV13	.	CASSLNRELFF	TGTGCCAGCAGCTTAAATAGGGAGCTGTTTTTT
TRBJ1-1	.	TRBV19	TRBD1	CASSKTGTGGEAFF	TGTGCCAGTAGTAAGACCGGGACAGGGGGTGAAGCTTTCTTT
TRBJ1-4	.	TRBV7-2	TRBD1	CASSLVGQARGEKLFF	TGTGCCAGCAGCTTAGTGGGACAGGCGAGAGGTGAAAAACTGTTTTTT
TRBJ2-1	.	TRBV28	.	CASSPTTLTGYWGQSSYNEQFF	TGTGCCAGCAGTCCCACAACCCTTACAGGATATTGGGGGCAGAGCTCCTACAATGAGCAGTTCTTC
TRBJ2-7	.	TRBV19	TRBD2	CASSGAGVGDEQYF	TGTGCCAGTAGTGGGGCGGGGGTAGGCGACGAGCAGTACTTC
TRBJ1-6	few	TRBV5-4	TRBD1	CASSVDRLYNSPLHF	TGTGCCAGCAGCGTGGACAGGCTCTATAATTCACCCCTCCACTTT
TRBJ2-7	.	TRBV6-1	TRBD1	CASSEDRGYEQYF	TGTGCCAGCAGTGAAGACAGGGGTTACGAGCAGTACTTC
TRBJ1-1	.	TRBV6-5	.	CASSYWIVGQYTEAFF	TGTGCCAGCAGTTACTGGATCGTTGGACAGTACACTGAAGCTTTCTTT
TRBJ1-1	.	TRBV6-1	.	CASSEGWKRMNTEAFF	TGTGCCAGCAGTGAAGGTTGGAAGCGCATGAACACTGAAGCTTTCTTT
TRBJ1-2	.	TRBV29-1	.	CSATGMRYGYTF	TGCAGCGCAACAGGGATGCGGTATGGCTACACCTTC
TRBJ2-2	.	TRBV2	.	CASRAGTTTNTGELFF	TGTGCCAGCAGAGCCGGGACAACGACGAACACCGGGGAGCTGTTTTTT
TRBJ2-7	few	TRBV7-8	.	CASSLGPRSSSYEQYF	TGTGCCAGCAGCTTAGGACCCCGGAGTAGCTCCTACGAGCAGTACTTC
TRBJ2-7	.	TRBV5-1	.	CASSFRDKNYEQYF	TGCGCCAGCAGCTTCCGGGACAAAAACTACGAGCAGTACTTC
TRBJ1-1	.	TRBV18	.	CASSSETGNMNTEAFF	TGTGCCAGCTCATCCGAAACCGGGAATATGAACACTGAAGCTTTCTTT
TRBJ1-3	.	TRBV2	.	CASALAYTIYF	TGTGCCAGCGCCCTAGCTTACACCATATATTTT
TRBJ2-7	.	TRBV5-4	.	CASSRGSSTPQYF	TGTGCCAGCAGTCGGGGGAGTTCTACCCCTCAGTACTTC
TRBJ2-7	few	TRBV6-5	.	CASTNRGLSSYEQYF	TGTGCCAGCACCAACCGGGGACTCTCCTCCTACGAGCAGTACTTC
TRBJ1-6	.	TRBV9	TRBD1	CASSVGQGYSPLHF	TGTGCCAGCAGCGTCGGACAGGGTTATTCACCCCTCCACTTT
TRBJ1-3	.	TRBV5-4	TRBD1	CASSLGQGASGNTIYF	TGTGCCAGCAGCCTCGGACAGGGGGCTTCTGGAAACACCATATATTTT
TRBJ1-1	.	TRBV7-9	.	CASSSRVTEAFF	TGTGCCAGCAGCTCGCGGGTGACTGAAGCTTTCTTT
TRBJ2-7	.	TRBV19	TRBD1	CASSIDRGNEQYF	TGTGCCAGTAGTATAGACAGGGGGAACGAGCAGTACTTC
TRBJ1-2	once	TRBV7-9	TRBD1	CSSSPRRRGHDYGYTF	TGTTCCAGCAGCCCCCGGAGGAGGGGGCATGATTATGGCTACACCTTC
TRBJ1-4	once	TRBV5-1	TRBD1	CASSGDSSNEKLFF	TGCGCCAGCAGTGGGGACAGTTCTAATGAAAAACTGTTTTTT
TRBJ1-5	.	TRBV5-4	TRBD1	CASSLAGGMDQPQHF	TGTGCCAGCAGCTTGGCAGGGGGGATGGATCAGCCCCAGCATTTT
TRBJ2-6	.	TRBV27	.	CASSSLGAGANVLTF	TGTGCCAGCAGTTCCCTAGGGGCTGGGGCCAACGTCCTGACTTTC
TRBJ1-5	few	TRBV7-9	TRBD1	CASSDQTGNNQPQHF	TGTGCCAGCAGCGATCAGACAGGGAACAATCAGCCCCAGCATTTT
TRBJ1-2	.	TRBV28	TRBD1	CASRAGQEGYTF	TGTGCCAGCCGGGCGGGACAGGAGGGCTACACCTTC
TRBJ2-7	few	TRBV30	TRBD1	CAWSPTGGADEQYF	TGTGCCTGGAGTCCGACAGGGGGGGCGGACGAGCAGTACTTC
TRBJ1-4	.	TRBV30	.	CAWSIGVNEKLFF	TGTGCCTGGAGTATCGGGGTGAATGAAAAACTGTTTTTT
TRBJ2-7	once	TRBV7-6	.	CASSLAIGQGKNEQYF	TGTGCCAGCAGCTTAGCCATCGGGCAGGGGAAGAACGAGCAGTACTTC
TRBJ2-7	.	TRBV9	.	CASSRLMFEDALHEQYF	TGTGCCAGCAGCCGATTGATGTTTGAGGATGCCTTACACGAGCAGTACTTC
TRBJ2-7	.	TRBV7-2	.	CASSLAGGGQVSHEQYF	TGTGCCAGCAGCTTAGCGGGGGGGGGACAGGTGAGCCACGAGCAGTACTTC
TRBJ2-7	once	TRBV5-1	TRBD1	CASSVTTGSHEQYF	TGCGCCAGCAGCGTTACGACAGGGTCCCACGAGCAGTACTTC
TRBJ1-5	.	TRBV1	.	CTSSQDLDRQEGQPQHF	TGCACCAGCAGCCAAGATTTGGACAGGCAGGAGGGGCAGCCCCAGCATTTT